The 28 T cell receptor beta chains reported below all come from one sample, sequenced in a study of T cell repertoires in aging, cancer and after chemotherapy. Rearranged V-D-J TRB sequences were amplified with a mixed TRB-A/B primer pool. MiXCR, applied by TCRdb to the multiplex PCR reads, yields one record per CDR3 protein. The sample records more than 3,500 distinct CDR3 sequences, about 24% being singletons. Amplification of TCR beta used genomic DNA extracted from peripheral blood. The sample was blood. The receptors were sampled from a human donor with a blood cancer.

This chain connects TRBV27 to TRBJ1-1; D gene unclear. CDR1 and CDR2 from the germline V gene are MNHEY and SMNVEV (reference sequence). The CDR3 is 14 residues long. With 6 bases removed from V and 0 bases from J, the gap between germline ends came to 11 bases. This CDR3 is CASSLTIMNTEAFF. CDR3 sequence (DNA): TGTGCCAGCAGCCTGACAATTATGAACACTGAAGCTTTCTTT.

The table lists this clonotype with a few counts. The V call is TRBV18, the J call TRBJ2-3; 10 bases are shared with TRBD2. In germline, CDR1 is KGHSH, CDR2 LQKENI. This CDR3 contains 15 residues. The V gene end was trimmed by 3 bases and the J gene end by 1 base; junction bases not matched to a gene: 1. CDR3 amino acids: CASSPSGGRTDTQYF. CDR3 bases: TGTGCCAGCTCACCTAGCGGGGGGCGCACAGATACGCAGTATTTT.

The chain carries TRBV27 and TRBJ1-2, with 7 bases fitting TRBD1. CDR1 MNHEY and CDR2 SMNVEV come from the germline V gene (reference sequence). CDR3 length: 15 amino acids. V dropped 6 bases and J dropped 6; count of bases not matched to a gene: 13. The chain's CDR3 is CASSQYRTGIHGYTF. The CDR3 DNA reads TGTGCCAGCAGCCAATACCGGACAGGCATTCATGGCTACACCTTC.

By frequency in the sample, this clonotype is medium-sized (0.01 to 0.1%). V gene TRBV29-1 combines with J gene TRBJ1-1; D is possibly TRBD1 (5 bases). The CDR3 is made up of 10 amino acids. Per the germline V gene, CDR1 is SQVTM and CDR2 is ANQGSEA. Deletions cut 5 bases from V and 10 bases from J, with 11 bases between. The CDR3 coding sequence is TGCAGCGTTCGGGACGGCGCAGCTTTCTTT. This translates into CSVRDGAAFF.

This clonotype has just a few counts. V is TRBV6-4 and J is TRBJ1-4; D is unclear. Germline V gene sequence: CDR1 MRHNA, CDR2 SNTAGT. This CDR3 has 14 residues. Trimming stripped 5 bases from V and 0 bases from J, with 7 bases between. The chain's CDR3 is CASSLDATNEKLFF. The CDR3 nucleotides read TGTGCCAGCAGTCTTGATGCAACTAATGAAAAACTGTTTTTT.

V usage is TRBV4-2 and J usage is TRBJ2-5, with no clear D. There are 15 residues in the CDR3. Germline lookup yields CDR1 LGHNA and CDR2 YNFKEQ. V was trimmed by 1 base and J by 0 bases, leaving 9 bases between them. The CDR3 sequence is CASSQVMANQETQYF. The CDR3 DNA reads as TGTGCCAGCAGCCAAGTGATGGCGAACCAAGAGACCCAGTACTTC.

This sequence joins TRBV19 and TRBJ1-1; 11 bases map to TRBD1. This CDR3 has 16 residues. Germline V gene lookup returns CDR1 LNHDA and CDR2 SQIVND (reference sequence). Unmatched junction bases numbered 11, after V lost 5 bases and J lost 6 bases. The CDR3 is CASSPGQGARIPEAFF. CDR3 in DNA: TGTGCCAGTAGTCCCGGACAGGGGGCGCGAATCCCTGAAGCTTTCTTT.

This clonotype appeared a few times. The V call is TRBV11-3, the J call TRBJ2-1; 7 bases line up with TRBD1. CDR1 SGHNT and CDR2 YENEEA come from the germline V gene. V was pared by 5 bases and J by 2 bases, with 6 bases of the junction left unmatched. This CDR3 has 15 residues. In nucleotides, the CDR3 is TGTGCCAGCAGCGACGGGACAGCTACCTACAATGAGCAGTTCTTC. This codes for CASSDGTATYNEQFF.

This clonotype was seen only a few times. The chain employs TRBV12-3 or TRBV12-4 and TRBJ2-3; the D is unclear. V was pared by 4 bases and J by 6 bases, with 17 bases between. There are 15 residues in the CDR3. CDR3 sequence: CASSSTVGGRDTQYF. The CDR3 nucleotides are TGTGCCAGCAGTTCGACGGTGGGCGGAAGGGATACGCAGTATTTT.

The chain links TRBV10-3 to TRBJ2-5; 12 positions match TRBD2. CDR3 length equals 18 residues. The junction had 12 bases not matched to a gene; V was cut back by 2 bases and J by 5 bases. The V gene's germline CDR1 is ENHRY and CDR2 SYGVKD. CDR3 protein: CAISEPIASGGAGETQYF. DNA for the CDR3: TGTGCCATCAGTGAGCCCATAGCTAGCGGGGGGGCCGGTGAGACCCAGTACTTC.

This clonotype was seen a handful of times. The rearrangement joins TRBV14 to TRBJ1-4, with 8 positions matching TRBD1. This CDR3 is 13 amino acids long. CDR1 and CDR2 (germline): SGHDN, FVKESK. The V gene end was trimmed by 4 bases and the J gene end by 10 bases; junction bases not matched to a gene: 5. The CDR3 protein is CASSRTGWGKLFF. The DNA for the CDR3 is TGTGCCAGCAGCCGGACAGGGTGGGGAAAACTGTTTTTT.

This clonotype turned up a few times. V gene TRBV27 combines with J gene TRBJ1-2; D ambiguous. V lost 6 bases and J 4 bases, leaving 18 bases between the germline ends. This CDR3 has 15 residues. Germline CDR1 is MNHEY and CDR2 is SMNVEV (reference sequence). The DNA of the CDR3 is TGTGCCAGCAGGGATACTTCTGCAGGCACCTATGGCTACACCTTC. Residues: CASRDTSAGTYGYTF.

The J gene is TRBJ1-2, the V gene TRBV7-9; maybe TRBD1 (5 bases). Trimming took off 0 bases at V and 0 bases at J, with 14 bases between the two ends. Germline CDR1 SEHNR, CDR2 FQNEAQ (reference sequence). CDR3 size: 17 residues. CDR3 region: CASSLAVGLRANYGYTF. In DNA, the CDR3 is TGTGCCAGCAGCTTAGCGGTGGGACTCCGGGCTAACTATGGCTACACCTTC.

The chain employs TRBV27 and TRBJ2-3; 9 bases map to TRBD1. The CDR3 is 15 residues long. V lost 7 bases and J lost 3; bases outside the gene matches: 8. CDR1 is MNHEY, CDR2 SMNVEV, per germline (reference sequence). CDR3 DNA: TGTGCCAGCAAGCGGGACAGGGCCCGGACAGATACGCAGTATTTT. Translated, it gives CASKRDRARTDTQYF.

This clonotype qualifies as medium-sized (0.01 to 0.1%). The chain combines TRBV29-1 with TRBJ2-7; weak D call: TRBD1 (5 bases). The V end was cut by 3 bases, the J end by 3 bases, with 15 bases between. The CDR3 totals 14 residues. Germline values: CDR1 SQVTM, CDR2 ANQGSEA. CDR3 region: CSVESRQGDYEQYF. The CDR3, as DNA: TGCAGCGTTGAGTCGCGTCAGGGCGACTACGAGCAGTACTTC.

The genes are TRBV12-3 or TRBV12-4 and TRBJ2-3; 10 bases line up with TRBD2. The junction had 8 bases not matched to a gene; V was cut back by 3 bases and J by 5 bases. This CDR3 contains 16 residues. The DNA for the CDR3 is TGTGCCAGCAGTTTTCCGGCTAGCGGGGGAAGAGATACGCAGTATTTT. This gives the protein CASSFPASGGRDTQYF.

A few counts support this clonotype. V gene TRBV15 combines with J gene TRBJ2-3; tentative D call: TRBD1 (5 bases). V lost 0 bases and J 2 bases, leaving 15 bases between the germline ends. The germline CDR1 and CDR2 sequences are LNHNV and YYDKDF (reference sequence). This CDR3 comprises 17 residues. The CDR3, as DNA: TGTGCCACCAGCAGAGATCTTAGGGGAACCCTCACAGATACGCAGTATTTT. Protein sequence: CATSRDLRGTLTDTQYF.

Notes on this clonotype: Just one base apart from a much larger clone, this may be a read error. V gene TRBV18 combines with J gene TRBJ2-7; 8 bases match TRBD1. This CDR3 contains 15 residues. The V gene end was trimmed by 3 bases and the J gene end by 7 bases; junction bases not matched to a gene: 11. CDR1 is KGHSH and CDR2 is LQKENI in the germline V gene. The CDR3 DNA reads TGTGCCAGCTCACCTCAGGGGGCGTTATACAATGAGCAGTACTTC. Amino acid sequence: CASSPQGALYNEQYF.

The genes are TRBV19 and TRBJ2-3, with 13 nucleotides matching TRBD2. After removal of 7 bases from V and 0 bases from J, the junction contained 7 bases not matched to a gene. Germline assignment: CDR1 LNHDA and CDR2 SQIVND (reference sequence). The CDR3 covers 17 residues. CDR3 in amino acids: CASTGTSGVASTDTQYF. In nucleotides, the CDR3 is TGTGCCAGTACCGGGACTAGCGGGGTTGCTAGCACAGATACGCAGTATTTT.

This clonotype showed up just a few times. V and J are TRBV12-3 or TRBV12-4 and TRBJ2-5; tentative D call: TRBD2 (7 bases). V was shortened by 6 bases and J by 5 bases, with 19 bases between the two germline ends. The CDR3 contains 15 residues. The CDR3 sequence: CASRQAGAQGETQYF. The CDR3 nucleotides are TGTGCCAGCAGGCAGGCGGGAGCGCAGGGGGAGACCCAGTACTTC.

By sample fraction, this clonotype is medium-sized. The chain carries TRBV18 and TRBJ1-1; D is ambiguous. The germline V and J ends were trimmed by 8 bases and 1 base, with 5 bases remaining between them. CDR1 and CDR2 from the germline V gene are KGHSH and LQKENI. The CDR3 is 11 residues long. The CDR3 sequence: CASQTNTEAFF. In nucleotides, the CDR3 is TGTGCCAGCCAGACGAACACTGAAGCTTTCTTT.

The CDR3 is CASSPYTGTGGPLYGYTF. The CDR3 nucleotides are TGTGCCAGCTCACCTTATACCGGGACAGGGGGTCCCCTCTATGGCTACACCTTC. V and J are TRBV18 and TRBJ1-2; 11 positions agree with TRBD1. The V segment lost 3 bases and the J segment 4 bases; nucleotides outside the gene matches: 13. The CDR3 contains 18 residues. Germline lookup yields CDR1 KGHSH and CDR2 LQKENI.

This clonotype was seen only a few times. V gene TRBV12-3 or TRBV12-4 combines with J gene TRBJ2-7; no clear D gene. V gave up 0 bases and J gave up 7 bases, with 13 bases separating them. The length of the CDR3 is 14 residues. The CDR3 reads CASSLAQAVGEQYF. The DNA for the CDR3 is TGTGCCAGCAGTTTAGCGCAGGCAGTGGGGGAGCAGTACTTC.

By share, this clonotype ranks as medium-sized. The J gene is TRBJ2-3, the V gene TRBV11-3, with TRBD2 matching 7 bases. Germline CDR1 and CDR2: SGHNT and YENEEA. The CDR3 has 18 amino acids. With 3 bases clipped from V and 0 bases from J, the junction kept 12 bases outside the gene matches. Here the CDR3 DNA reads TGTGCCAGCAGCTTCGGGGTTCTAGCGGTTACTAGCACAGATACGCAGTATTTT. Translation gives CASSFGVLAVTSTDTQYF.

This clonotype appeared a few times. The chain couples TRBV14 to TRBJ2-5; 8 positions match TRBD1. The J segment lost 6 bases and the V segment lost 5 bases, leaving 8 bases of the junction unmatched. The CDR3 totals 14 residues. The V gene's germline CDR1 is SGHDN and CDR2 FVKESK. The DNA for the CDR3 is TGTGCCAGCAGCATAGGACAGGGCGGACAGACCCAGTACTTC. Its protein is CASSIGQGGQTQYF.

This clonotype was seen only a few times. J is TRBJ1-1 and V is TRBV30; the D is unclear. The CDR3 runs 12 residues. CDR1 and CDR2 (germline): GTSNPN, SVGIG (reference sequence). The ends were cut back, 5 bases at V and 9 bases at J, with 16 bases in the middle. CDR3 sequence (DNA): TGTGCCTGGGCCCCGGCCTCAATTCAAGCTTTCTTT. Translated: CAWAPASIQAFF.

As concerns this clonotype: One base away lies a much larger clone, so this may be a sequencing read error. This chain uses TRBV30 with TRBJ2-3; the match to TRBD1 covers 8 bases. The CDR3 spans 14 residues. The V segment lost 8 bases and the J segment 2 bases; nucleotides outside the gene matches: 9. In germline, CDR1 is GTSNPN, CDR2 SVGIG (reference sequence). The CDR3 protein is CATKWTGFTDTQYF. The CDR3 coding sequence is TGTGCCACAAAGTGGACAGGGTTCACAGATACGCAGTATTTT.

The V call is TRBV5-4, the J call TRBJ1-2; D might be TRBD1 (6 bases). The CDR3 is 15 residues long. The germline CDR1 and CDR2 sequences are SGHNT and YYREEE (reference sequence). V dropped 3 bases and J dropped 5 bases, with 17 bases sitting between them. CDR3 bases: TGTGCCAGCAGCTCGCTCTCCAGGGGAGAGTATGGCTACACCTTC. Translation: CASSSLSRGEYGYTF.